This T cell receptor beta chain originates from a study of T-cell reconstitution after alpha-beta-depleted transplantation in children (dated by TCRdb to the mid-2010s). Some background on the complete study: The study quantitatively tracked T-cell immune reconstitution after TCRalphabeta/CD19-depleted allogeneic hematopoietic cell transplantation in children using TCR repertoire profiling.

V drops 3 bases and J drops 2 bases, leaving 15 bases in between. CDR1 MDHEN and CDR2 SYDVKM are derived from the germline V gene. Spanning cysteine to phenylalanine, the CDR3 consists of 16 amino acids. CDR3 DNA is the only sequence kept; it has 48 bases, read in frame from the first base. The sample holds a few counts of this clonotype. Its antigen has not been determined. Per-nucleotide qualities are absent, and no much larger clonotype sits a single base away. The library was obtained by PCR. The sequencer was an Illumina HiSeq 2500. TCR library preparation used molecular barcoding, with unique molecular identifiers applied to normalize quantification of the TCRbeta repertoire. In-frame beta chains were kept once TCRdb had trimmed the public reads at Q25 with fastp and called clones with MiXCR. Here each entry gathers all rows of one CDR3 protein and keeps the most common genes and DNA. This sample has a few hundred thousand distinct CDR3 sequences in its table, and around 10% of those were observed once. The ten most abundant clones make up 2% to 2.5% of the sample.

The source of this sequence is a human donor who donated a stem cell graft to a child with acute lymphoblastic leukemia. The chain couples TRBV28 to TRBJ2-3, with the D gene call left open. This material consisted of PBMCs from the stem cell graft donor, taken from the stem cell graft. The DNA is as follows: TGTGCCAGCAGTTTCGCCGGGCCCCCGAACACAGATACGCAGTATTTT. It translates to CASSFAGPPNTDTQYF.